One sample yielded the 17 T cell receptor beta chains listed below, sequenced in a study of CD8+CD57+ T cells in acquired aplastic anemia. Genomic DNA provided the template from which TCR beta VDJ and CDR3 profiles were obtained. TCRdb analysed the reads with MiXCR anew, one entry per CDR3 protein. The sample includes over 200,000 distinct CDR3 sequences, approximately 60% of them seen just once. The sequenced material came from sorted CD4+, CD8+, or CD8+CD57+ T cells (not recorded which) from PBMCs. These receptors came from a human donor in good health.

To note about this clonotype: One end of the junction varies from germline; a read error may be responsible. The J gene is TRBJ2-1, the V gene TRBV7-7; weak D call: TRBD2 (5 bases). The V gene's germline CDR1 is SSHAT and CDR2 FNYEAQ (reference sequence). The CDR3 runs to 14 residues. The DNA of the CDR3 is TGTGCCTGCAGCTTAGAGGGTTCCTACAATGAGCAGTTCTTC. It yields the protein CACSLEGSYNEQFF.

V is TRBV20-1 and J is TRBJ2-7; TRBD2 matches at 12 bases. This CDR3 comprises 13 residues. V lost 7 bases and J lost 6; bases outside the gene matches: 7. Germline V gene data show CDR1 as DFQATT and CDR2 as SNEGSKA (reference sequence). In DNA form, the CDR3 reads TGCAGTGTCAGACTAGCGGGAGTCGGCGAGCAGTACTTC. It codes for CSVRLAGVGEQYF.

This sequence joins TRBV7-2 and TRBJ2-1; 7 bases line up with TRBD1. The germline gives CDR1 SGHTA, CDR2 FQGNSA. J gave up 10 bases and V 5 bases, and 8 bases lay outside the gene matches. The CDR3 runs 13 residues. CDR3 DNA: TGTGCCAGCAGCCAACGATACAGGGGAGAGCAGTTCTTC. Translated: CASSQRYRGEQFF.

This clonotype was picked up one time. DNA of the CDR3: TGCAGTGCTAGAGAGGCGGTGGAAGCTTTCTTT. Its translation is CSAREAVEAFF. The chain combines TRBV20-1 with TRBJ1-1; D ambiguous. V gave up 0 bases and J gave up 8 bases, with 7 bases separating them. This CDR3 has 11 amino acids. Germline V gene data show CDR1 as DFQATT and CDR2 as SNEGSKA (reference sequence).

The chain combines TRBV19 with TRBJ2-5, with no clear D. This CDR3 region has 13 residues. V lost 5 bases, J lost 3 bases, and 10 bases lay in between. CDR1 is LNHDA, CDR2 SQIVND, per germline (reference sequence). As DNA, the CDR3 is TGTGCCAGTAGTTCGACAAGGAAAGAGACCCAGTACTTC. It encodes CASSSTRKETQYF. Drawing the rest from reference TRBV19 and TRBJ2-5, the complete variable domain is DGGITQSPKYLFRKEGQNVTLSCEQNLNHDAMYWYRQDPGQGLRLIYYSQIVNDFQKGDIAEGYSVSREKKESFPLTVTSAQKNPTAFYLCASSSTRKETQYFGPGTRLLVL.

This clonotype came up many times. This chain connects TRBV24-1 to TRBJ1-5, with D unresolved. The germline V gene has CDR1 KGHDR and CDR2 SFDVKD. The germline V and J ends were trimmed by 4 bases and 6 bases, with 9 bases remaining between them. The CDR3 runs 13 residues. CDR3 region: CATSDLVGQPQHF. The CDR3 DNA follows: TGTGCCACCAGTGACCTTGTCGGTCAGCCCCAGCATTTT.

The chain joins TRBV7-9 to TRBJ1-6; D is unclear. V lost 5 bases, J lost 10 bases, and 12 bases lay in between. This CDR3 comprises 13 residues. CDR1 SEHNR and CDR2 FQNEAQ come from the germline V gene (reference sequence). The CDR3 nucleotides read TGTGCCAGCAGCCCGGACTTATCCTCACCCCTCCACTTT. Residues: CASSPDLSSPLHF.

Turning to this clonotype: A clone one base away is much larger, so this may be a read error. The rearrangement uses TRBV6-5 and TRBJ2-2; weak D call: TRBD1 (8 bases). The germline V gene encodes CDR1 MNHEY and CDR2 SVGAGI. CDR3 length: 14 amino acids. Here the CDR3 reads CASSYVSGGGGLFF. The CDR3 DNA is TGTGCCAGCAGTTACGTCTCAGGGGGCGGGGGGCTGTTTTTT.

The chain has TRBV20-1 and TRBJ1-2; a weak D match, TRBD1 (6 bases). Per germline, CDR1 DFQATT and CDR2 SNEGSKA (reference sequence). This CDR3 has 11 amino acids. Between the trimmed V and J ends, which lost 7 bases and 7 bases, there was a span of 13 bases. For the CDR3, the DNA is TGCAGTGAGGGGGTTCTGTCTGGCTACACCTTC. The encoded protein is CSEGVLSGYTF.

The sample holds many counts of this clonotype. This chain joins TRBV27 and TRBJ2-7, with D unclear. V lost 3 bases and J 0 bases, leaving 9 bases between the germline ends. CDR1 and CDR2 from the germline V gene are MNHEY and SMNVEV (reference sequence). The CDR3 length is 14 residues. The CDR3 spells CASSFNSPSYEQYF. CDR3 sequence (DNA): TGTGCCAGCAGTTTTAACAGTCCCTCCTACGAGCAGTACTTC.

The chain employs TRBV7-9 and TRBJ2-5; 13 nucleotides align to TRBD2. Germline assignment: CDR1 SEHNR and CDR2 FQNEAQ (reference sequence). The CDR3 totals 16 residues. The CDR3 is CATAAPGLAGIETQYF. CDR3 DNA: TGTGCTACAGCAGCCCCGGGACTAGCGGGAATCGAGACCCAGTACTTC. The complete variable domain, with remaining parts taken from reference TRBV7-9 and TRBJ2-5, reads DTGVSQNPRHKITKRGQNVTFRCDPISEHNRLYWYRQTLGQGPEFLTYFQNEAQLEKSRLLSDRFSAERPKGSFSTLEIQRTEQGDSAMYLCATAAPGLAGIETQYFGPGTRLLVL.

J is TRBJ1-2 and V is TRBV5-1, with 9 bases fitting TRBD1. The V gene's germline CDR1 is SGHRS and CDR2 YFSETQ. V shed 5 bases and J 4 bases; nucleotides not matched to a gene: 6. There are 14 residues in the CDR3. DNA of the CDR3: TGCGCCAGCAGTAACAGGGGGCAAGGCTATGGCTACACCTTC. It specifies CASSNRGQGYGYTF.

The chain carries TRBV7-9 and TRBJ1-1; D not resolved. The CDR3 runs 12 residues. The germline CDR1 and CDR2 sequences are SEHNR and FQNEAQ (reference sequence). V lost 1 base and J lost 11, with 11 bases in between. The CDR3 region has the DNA TGTGCCAGCAGCTTAGGTTTGTTAGGGGCTTTCTTT. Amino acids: CASSLGLLGAFF.

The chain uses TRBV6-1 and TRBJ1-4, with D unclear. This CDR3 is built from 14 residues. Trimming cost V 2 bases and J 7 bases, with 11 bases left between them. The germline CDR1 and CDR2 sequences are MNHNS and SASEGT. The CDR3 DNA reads TGTGCCAGCAGTGAATATAGGGTGGGTGAAAAACTGTTTTTT. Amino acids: CASSEYRVGEKLFF.

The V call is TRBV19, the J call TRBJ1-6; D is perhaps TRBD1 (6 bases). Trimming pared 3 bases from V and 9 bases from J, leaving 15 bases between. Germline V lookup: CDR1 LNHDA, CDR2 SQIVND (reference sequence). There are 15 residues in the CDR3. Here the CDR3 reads CASSMGAEISSPLHF. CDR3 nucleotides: TGTGCCAGTAGTATGGGGGCAGAAATTTCTTCACCCCTCCACTTT.

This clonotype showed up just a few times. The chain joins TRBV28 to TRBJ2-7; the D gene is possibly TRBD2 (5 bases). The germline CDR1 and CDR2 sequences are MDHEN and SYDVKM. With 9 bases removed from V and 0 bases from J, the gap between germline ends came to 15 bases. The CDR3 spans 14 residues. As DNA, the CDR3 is TGTGCCAGTCAATGGGAGTCATTCTCCTACGAGCAGTACTTC. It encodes CASQWESFSYEQYF.

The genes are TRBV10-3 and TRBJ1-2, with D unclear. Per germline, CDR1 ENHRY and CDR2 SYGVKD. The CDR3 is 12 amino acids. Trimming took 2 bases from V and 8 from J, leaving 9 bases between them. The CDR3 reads CAISETSTGYTF. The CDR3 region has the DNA TGTGCCATCAGTGAGACCTCGACGGGCTACACCTTC.